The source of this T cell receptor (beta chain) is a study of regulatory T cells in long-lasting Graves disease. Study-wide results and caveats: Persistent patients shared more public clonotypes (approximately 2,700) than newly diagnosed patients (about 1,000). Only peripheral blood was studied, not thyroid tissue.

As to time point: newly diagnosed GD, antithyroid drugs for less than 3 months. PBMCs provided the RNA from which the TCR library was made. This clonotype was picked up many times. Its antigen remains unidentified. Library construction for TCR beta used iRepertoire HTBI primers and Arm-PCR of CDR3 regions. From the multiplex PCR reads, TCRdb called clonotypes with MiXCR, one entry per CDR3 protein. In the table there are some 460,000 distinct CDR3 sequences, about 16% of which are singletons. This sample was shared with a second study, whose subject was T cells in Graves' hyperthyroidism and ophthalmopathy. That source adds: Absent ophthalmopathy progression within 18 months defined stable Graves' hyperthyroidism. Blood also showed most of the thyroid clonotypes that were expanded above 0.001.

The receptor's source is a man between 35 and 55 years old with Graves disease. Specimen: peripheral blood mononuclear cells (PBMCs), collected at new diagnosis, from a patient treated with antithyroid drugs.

The CDR3: CATSDPAPSTDTQYF. CDR3 coding DNA: TGTGCCACCAGTGATCCGGCCCCTAGCACAGATACGCAGTATTTT. The V and J genes are TRBV24-1 and TRBJ2-3; D remains ambiguous. CDR3 length equals 15 residues. V lost 3 bases, J lost 0 bases, and 9 bases lay in between. Germline assignment: CDR1 KGHDR and CDR2 SFDVKD.